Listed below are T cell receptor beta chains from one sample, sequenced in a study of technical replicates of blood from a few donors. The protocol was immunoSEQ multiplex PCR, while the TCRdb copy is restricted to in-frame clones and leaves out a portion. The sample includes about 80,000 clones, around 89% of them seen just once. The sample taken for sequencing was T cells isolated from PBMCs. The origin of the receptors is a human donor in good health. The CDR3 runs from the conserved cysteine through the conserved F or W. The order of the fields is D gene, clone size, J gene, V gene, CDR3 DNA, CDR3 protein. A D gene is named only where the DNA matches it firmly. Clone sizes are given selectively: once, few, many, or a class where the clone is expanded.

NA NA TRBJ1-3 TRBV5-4 TGTGCCGGTTCAGAACGGAGCTCTGGAAACACCATATATTTT CAGSERSSGNTIYF
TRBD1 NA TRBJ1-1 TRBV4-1 TGCGCCAGCAGCCAAGCGACAGGGGGGAACACTGAAGCTTTCTTT CASSQATGGNTEAFF
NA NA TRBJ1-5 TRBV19 TGTGCCAGCCAACAGGGCGGTCAGCCCCAGCATTTT CASQQGGQPQHF
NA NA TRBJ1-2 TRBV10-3 TGTGCCATCAGTGTCCCGCATAGCTATGGCTACACCTTC CAISVPHSYGYTF
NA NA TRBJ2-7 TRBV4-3 TGCGCCAGCAGCCAAGTACTCCTCTACGAGCAGTACTTC CASSQVLLYEQYF
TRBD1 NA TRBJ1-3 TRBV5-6 TGTGCCAGCAGCTCGGGACAGGCTGGAAACACCATATATTTT CASSSGQAGNTIYF
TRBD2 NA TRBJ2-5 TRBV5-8 TGTGCCAGCAGACCAACCGGGTCAGCGGGGAAAGAGACCCAGTACTTC CASRPTGSAGKETQYF
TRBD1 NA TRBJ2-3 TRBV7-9 TGTGCCAGCAGCTATAGTACAGGGGTCCATACAGATACGCAGTATTTT CASSYSTGVHTDTQYF
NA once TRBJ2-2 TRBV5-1 TGCGCCAGCAGCTTCCTAGAAATCGGGGAGCTGTTTTTT CASSFLEIGELFF
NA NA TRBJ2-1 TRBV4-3 TGCGCCAGCAGCCAAGATCCAGGGGTCAATGAGCAGTTCTTC CASSQDPGVNEQFF
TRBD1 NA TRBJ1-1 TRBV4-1 TGCGCCAGCAGCCTGACGACAGGGGGATTATCTGAAGCTTTCTTT CASSLTTGGLSEAFF
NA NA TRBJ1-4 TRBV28 TGTGCCAGCAGTTCCGGTGGTGAAAAACTGTTTTTT CASSSGGEKLFF
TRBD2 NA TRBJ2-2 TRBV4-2 TGTGCCAGCAGCCACCCAGCGGGAGGTAGGCACACCGGGGAGCTGTTTTTT CASSHPAGGRHTGELFF
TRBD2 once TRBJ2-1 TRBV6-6 TGTGCCAGCAGCTTACTAGCGGGCTCCTACAATGAGCAGTTCTTC CASSLLAGSYNEQFF
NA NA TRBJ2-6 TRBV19 TGTGCCAGTACCCAAGGGGCGACTGGGGCCAACGTCCTGACTTTC CASTQGATGANVLTF
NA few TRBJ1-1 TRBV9 TGTGCCAGCAGCCCCCGGGGCCAGGGGCGAGCTTTCTTT CASSPRGQGRAFF
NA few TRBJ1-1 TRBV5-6 TGTGCCAGCAGCTTAACCTACGGACATGAAGCTTTCTTT CASSLTYGHEAFF
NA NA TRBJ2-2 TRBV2 TGTGCCAGCAGTGCGGGGACTTGGTACACCGGGGAGCTGTTTTTT CASSAGTWYTGELFF
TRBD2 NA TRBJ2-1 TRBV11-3 TGTGCCAGCAGCTTAGAGGGACTAGTGTCGTACAATGAGCAGTTCTTC CASSLEGLVSYNEQFF
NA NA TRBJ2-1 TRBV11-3 TGTGCCAGCAGCTTAGATCTATGGGCAGACTCCTACAATGAGCAGTTCTTC CASSLDLWADSYNEQFF
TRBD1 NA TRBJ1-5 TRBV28 TGTGCCAGCAGTTCCCCCCAGGGGGCCCGCAATCAGCCCCAGCATTTT CASSSPQGARNQPQHF
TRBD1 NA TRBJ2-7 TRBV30 TGTGCCTGGAGGAGGGATCGACAGGGCCTCTCCTACGAGCAGTACTTC CAWRRDRQGLSYEQYF
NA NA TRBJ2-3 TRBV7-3 TGTGCCAGCAGCTTAACCTCAGATACGCAGTATTTT CASSLTSDTQYF
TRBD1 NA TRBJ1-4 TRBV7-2 TGTGCCAGCAGCCCGGGACAGCTAATTAATGAAAAACTGTTTTTT CASSPGQLINEKLFF
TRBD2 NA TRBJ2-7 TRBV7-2 TGTGCCAGCAGCCCAGGGGCCCTAGCGGGAGGGCCCAACGAGCAGTACTTC CASSPGALAGGPNEQYF
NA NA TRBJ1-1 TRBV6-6 TGTGCCAGCAGTTACCGGGGGGAAGAGGGCACTGAAGCTTTCTTT CASSYRGEEGTEAFF
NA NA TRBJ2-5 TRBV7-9 TGTGCCAGCAGCTTAGCGGGGACACAAGAGACCCAGTACTTC CASSLAGTQETQYF
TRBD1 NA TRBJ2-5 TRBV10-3 TGTGCCATCAGCCAGACAGGGCACGAGACCCAGTACTTC CAISQTGHETQYF
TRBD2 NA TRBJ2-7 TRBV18 TGTGCCAGCTCATCATTATCTAGCGGGAAACCCTACGAGCAGTACTTC CASSSLSSGKPYEQYF
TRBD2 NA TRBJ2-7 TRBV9 TGTGCCAGCTCGAGCGGGACCTACGAGCAGTACTTC CASSSGTYEQYF
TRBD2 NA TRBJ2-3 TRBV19 TGTGCCAGCCGAGAACTAGCGGGATCGGCAGATACGCAGTATTTT CASRELAGSADTQYF
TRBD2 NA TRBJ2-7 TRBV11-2 TGTGCCAGCAGCTTAGGCGGGAGGCTTCGGGAGCAGTACTTC CASSLGGRLREQYF
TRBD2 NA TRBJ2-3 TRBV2 TGTGCCAGCAGTGAAAATCAACTAGCGGAAGCGCAGTATTTT CASSENQLAEAQYF
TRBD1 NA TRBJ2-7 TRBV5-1 TGCGCCAGCAGCTTGTCGGGACAGGGGCCTTACGAGCAGTACTTC CASSLSGQGPYEQYF
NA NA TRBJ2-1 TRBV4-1 TGCGCCAGCAGCCAAGTGGCAGGTGAGCAGTTCTTC CASSQVAGEQFF
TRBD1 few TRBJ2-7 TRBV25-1 TGTGCCAGCAGTGAACCGGGACAGGGTGCCGAGCAGTACTTC CASSEPGQGAEQYF
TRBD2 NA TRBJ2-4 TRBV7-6 TGTGCCAGCAGCGTAGGACTAGCGGGAAAAAACATTCAGTACTTC CASSVGLAGKNIQYF
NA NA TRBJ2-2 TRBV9 TGTGCCAGCAGCGTAGAGAGGTTCACGAACACCGGGGAGCTGTTTTTT CASSVERFTNTGELFF
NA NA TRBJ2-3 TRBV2 TGTGCCAGCAGCCCTAGGGCTAGCGGCACAGATACGCAGTATTTT CASSPRASGTDTQYF
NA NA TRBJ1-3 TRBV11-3 TGTGCCAGCAGCTTAAATTTTATCTTCGGTTCACCCATATATTTT CASSLNFIFGSPIYF
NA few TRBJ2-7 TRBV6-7 TGTGCCATCGAGAGAGGTCGGTACTTC CAIERGRYF
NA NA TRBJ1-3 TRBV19 TGTGCCAGTAGTATGCAGGCTGGAAACACCATATATTTT CASSMQAGNTIYF
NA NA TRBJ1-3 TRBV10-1 TGCGCCAGCAGTGAAGGAGTCAGCCACTACTCTGGAAACACCATATATTTT CASSEGVSHYSGNTIYF
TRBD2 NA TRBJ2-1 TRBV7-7 TGTGCTAGCAGCTTAGCGGGGACTTACAATGAGCAGTTCTTC CASSLAGTYNEQFF
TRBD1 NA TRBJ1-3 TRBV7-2 TGTGCCAGCAGCCGAGATAACAGGGGTCTCTCTGGAAACACCATATATTTT CASSRDNRGLSGNTIYF
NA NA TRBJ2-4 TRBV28 TGTGCCAGCAGTTTAAATCGAGTACAGGAAGCCAAAAACATTCAGTACTTC CASSLNRVQEAKNIQYF